The 14 T cell receptor beta chains listed next were all sequenced from one sample in a study of STAT3 mutations in large granular lymphocyte leukemia (dated by TCRdb to between 2019 and 2020). Broad study findings and their caveats: At least one immunodominant TCRbeta clonotype was present in every T-LGLL patient, and multiple immunodominant subclonotypes appeared in about half of the T-LGLL patients.

These TCRs are of unknown antigen specificity. The receptor library was made with the immunoSEQ multiplex PCR assay. Sourced from immuneACCESS, this table was stored by TCRdb with only in-frame sequences that have V and J called. A share of the clones is absent; for the studies checked, an unresolved V gene accounts for under half, and the remainder has no known explanation. The sample yields approximately 25,000 clones; about 94% were counted once. The ten most abundant clones make up around 6.4% of the sample. Source material: peripheral blood mononuclear cells. Every receptor here comes from a man aged 35 to 55 with T-cell large granular lymphocyte leukemia. Some clones in this sample may be carry-over from other donors' samples. The age is the age at diagnosis.

The genes are TRBV7-9 and TRBJ1-2; 7 bases line up with TRBD1. Unmatched junction bases numbered 1, after V lost 3 bases and J lost 6 bases. The CDR3 sequence is 12 residues long. In germline, CDR1 is SEHNR, CDR2 FQNEAQ (reference sequence). This chain's CDR3 is CASSFGQDGYTF. The CDR3 DNA follows: TGTGCCAGCAGCTTCGGACAGGATGGCTACACCTTC.

The chain joins TRBV4-1 to TRBJ2-7, with a weak D call TRBD1 (5 bases). Germline CDR1 and CDR2: MGHRA and YSYEKL. The CDR3 has 14 amino acids. V gave up 0 bases and J gave up 3 bases, with 9 bases separating them. The CDR3 loop is CASSQEAGIYEQYF. The CDR3 DNA follows: TGCGCCAGCAGCCAAGAGGCAGGGATCTACGAGCAGTACTTC.

This clone was seen just once. The genes are TRBV18 and TRBJ1-2; the match to TRBD1 covers 9 bases. The CDR3 contains 17 residues. With 6 bases clipped from V and 0 bases from J, the junction kept 11 bases outside the gene matches. Germline V gene sequence: CDR1 KGHSH, CDR2 LQKENI. The CDR3 bases are TGTGCCAGCTCCCCTGGGCCTGGACAGGGGCCTAACTATGGCTACACCTTC. Its protein product is CASSPGPGQGPNYGYTF.

This clone is a singleton in its sample. This chain uses TRBV6-4 with TRBJ1-1; D remains unclear. V lost 0 bases and J lost 5, with 10 bases in between. The CDR3 runs 14 residues. Germline V CDR1 and CDR2: MRHNA, SNTAGT. Written as DNA, the CDR3 is TGTGCCAGCAGTGACTCGAGAGGGAATACTGAAGCTTTCTTT. This sequence encodes CASSDSRGNTEAFF.

The rearrangement joins TRBV19 to TRBJ1-5; no definite D call. The CDR3 consists of 13 residues. Trimming shortened V by 5 bases and J by 4 bases, and 9 bases separated the two germline ends. From germline, CDR1 is LNHDA and CDR2 SQIVND (reference sequence). Here the CDR3 DNA reads TGTGCCAGTAGTCAAAGCCTAAATCAGCCCCAGCATTTT. Its translation is CASSQSLNQPQHF.

The chain recombines TRBV5-1 with TRBJ2-2; 8 bases agree with TRBD2. Losses at the gene ends were 3 bases for V and 3 bases for J; bases not matched to a gene: 10. Germline values: CDR1 SGHRS, CDR2 YFSETQ. This CDR3 has 17 residues. The CDR3 spells CASSSEPALADTGELFF. The CDR3 nucleotides are TGCGCCAGCAGCTCAGAGCCGGCACTAGCGGACACCGGGGAGCTGTTTTTT.

The rearrangement uses TRBV18 and TRBJ2-7; no firm D call. CDR3 size: 14 residues. Trimming shortened V by 0 bases and J by 3 bases, and 9 bases separated the two germline ends. CDR1 is KGHSH and CDR2 is LQKENI in the germline V gene. The CDR3 sequence is CASSPPGKDYEQYF. CDR3 in DNA: TGTGCCAGCTCACCACCCGGAAAGGACTACGAGCAGTACTTC.

The chain uses TRBV7-9 and TRBJ2-1, with 7 bases lining up with TRBD2. CDR3 length equals 17 residues. With V trimmed by 5 bases and J by 10 bases, 20 bases remained unmatched. Germline V gene lookup returns CDR1 SEHNR and CDR2 FQNEAQ (reference sequence). Written as DNA, the CDR3 is TGTGCCAGCAGCCAAAGCGGGACTCACCGAGCCCTTCGGGAGCAGTTCTTC. This gives the protein CASSQSGTHRALREQFF.

CDR3 sequence reads: CASSMTRTRAFF. The CDR3 DNA reads as TGTGCCAGTAGTATGACGCGGACTAGGGCTTTCTTT. The J gene is TRBJ1-1, the V gene TRBV19; D gene uncertain. The V and J ends lost 3 bases and 11 bases respectively, with 13 bases between them. Per germline, CDR1 LNHDA and CDR2 SQIVND (reference sequence). There are 12 residues in the CDR3.

The genes are TRBV27 and TRBJ2-7; D possibly corresponds to TRBD1 (6 bases). Trimming stripped 5 bases from V and 0 bases from J, with 14 bases between. This CDR3 has 15 amino acids. The germline V gene has CDR1 MNHEY and CDR2 SMNVEV (reference sequence). CDR3 sequence: CASSLRTVSSYEQYF. The CDR3 nucleotides are TGTGCCAGCAGTCTCCGGACAGTCAGCTCCTACGAGCAGTACTTC.

V usage is TRBV29-1 and J usage is TRBJ2-7, with no clear D. The germline V gene has CDR1 SQVTM and CDR2 ANQGSEA. The CDR3 has 13 amino acids. V lost 4 bases and J 2 bases, leaving 12 bases between the germline ends. CDR3 sequence reads: CSVATELTYEQYF. Written as DNA, the CDR3 is TGCAGCGTTGCGACGGAATTGACCTACGAGCAGTACTTC.

The chain joins TRBV5-4 to TRBJ2-3, with D possibly matching TRBD2 (5 bases). Germline V gives CDR1 SGHNT, CDR2 YYREEE (reference sequence). The CDR3 covers 15 residues. Trimming cost V 4 bases and J 1 base, with 13 bases left between them. This chain's CDR3 is CASSETGKGTDTQYF. The CDR3 DNA is TGTGCCAGCAGCGAGACCGGGAAGGGCACAGATACGCAGTATTTT.

This rearrangement joins TRBV5-1 to TRBJ1-4; maybe TRBD1 (5 bases). The CDR3 is 16 amino acids. The V gene lost 0 bases and the J gene lost 7 bases, with 16 bases spanning the gap. Germline CDR1 SGHRS, CDR2 YFSETQ. The CDR3 region is CASSLAPPGGGEKLFF. CDR3 DNA: TGCGCCAGCAGCTTGGCCCCCCCGGGGGGAGGTGAAAAACTGTTTTTT.

The chain carries TRBV7-8 and TRBJ1-1; perhaps TRBD1 as D (5 bases). Trimming removed 5 bases at V and 3 bases at J, with 19 bases between. CDR1 and CDR2 (germline): SGHVS, FQNEAQ. This CDR3 contains 16 residues. The CDR3 nucleotides read TGTGCCAGCAGCCCATACCTCGGGGGGAAGGACACTGAAGCTTTCTTT. Protein product: CASSPYLGGKDTEAFF.